Listed below are T cell receptor beta chains from one sample, sequenced in a study of technical replicates of blood from a handful of donors. The table came from immunoSEQ multiplex PCR; TCRdb's copy has only in-frame clones and leaves some out. The sample includes about 75,000 clones, about 97% of them seen just once. The specimen sequenced was T cells isolated from PBMCs. These receptors were obtained from a human donor in good health. The CDR3 runs from the conserved cysteine through the conserved F or W. D genes are given only for firm matches. Size tells how often a clone was seen (once, few, many) or the class of an expanded clone, and some rows leave it out.

CDR3: CASSETSGEYEQYF
DNA: TGTGCCAGTAGCGAGACTAGCGGGGAGTACGAGCAGTACTTC
size: .
D: TRBD2
V: TRBV19
J: TRBJ2-7

CDR3: CASSPNENQPQHF
DNA: TGCGCCAGCAGCCCTAATGAAAACCAGCCCCAGCATTTT
size: .
D: .
V: TRBV4-1
J: TRBJ1-5

CDR3: CAWRQDGNSPLHF
DNA: TGTGCCTGGAGACAGGACGGAAATTCACCCCTCCACTTT
size: once
D: .
V: TRBV30
J: TRBJ1-6

CDR3: CASSLGGTVNTEAFF
DNA: TGCGCCAGCAGCTTGGGAGGGACAGTGAACACTGAAGCTTTCTTT
size: .
D: TRBD1
V: TRBV5-1
J: TRBJ1-1

CDR3: CASSISEGNQPQHF
DNA: TGTGCCAGCAGCATATCGGAGGGCAATCAGCCCCAGCATTTT
size: .
D: .
V: TRBV7-9
J: TRBJ1-5

CDR3: CASSSGTNYNEQFF
DNA: TGTGCCAGCAGTTCAGGGACTAACTACAATGAGCAGTTCTTC
size: .
D: TRBD2
V: TRBV28
J: TRBJ2-1

CDR3: CASSQDLAGGVDTQYF
DNA: TGCGCCAGCAGCCAAGACCTAGCGGGGGGCGTAGATACGCAGTATTTT
size: .
D: TRBD2
V: TRBV4-1
J: TRBJ2-3

CDR3: CASSISLAGVMGEQFF
DNA: TGTGCCAGCAGCATCTCCCTAGCGGGAGTTATGGGTGAGCAGTTCTTC
size: .
D: TRBD2
V: TRBV7-2
J: TRBJ2-1

CDR3: CASSLDGGEGYTF
DNA: TGTGCCAGCAGCTTAGATGGCGGGGAGGGCTACACCTTC
size: .
D: .
V: TRBV7-9
J: TRBJ1-2

CDR3: CASSQVDTGGNQPQHF
DNA: TGTGCCAGCAGCCAAGTTGATACAGGGGGCAATCAGCCCCAGCATTTT
size: once
D: TRBD1
V: TRBV4-2
J: TRBJ1-5

CDR3: CASSELVSYGYTF
DNA: TGTGCCAGCAGTGAATTAGTCTCCTATGGCTACACCTTC
size: .
D: .
V: TRBV2
J: TRBJ1-2

CDR3: CASSEGGGRYGYTF
DNA: TGTGCCAGCAGTGAAGGGGGAGGGCGGTATGGCTACACCTTC
size: .
D: .
V: TRBV2
J: TRBJ1-2

CDR3: CASSLAILARRYYEQFF
DNA: TGTGCCAGCAGCTTAGCAATATTAGCGAGACGTTACTATGAGCAGTTCTTC
size: .
D: .
V: TRBV7-8
J: TRBJ2-1

CDR3: CASSFRTGSPFYNEQFF
DNA: TGTGCCAGCAGCTTTCGGACAGGGTCTCCCTTTTACAATGAGCAGTTCTTC
size: .
D: TRBD1
V: TRBV11-2
J: TRBJ2-1

CDR3: CAWGQGAPLGQPQHF
DNA: TGTGCCTGGGGGCAGGGGGCACCCTTAGGTCAGCCCCAGCATTTT
size: .
D: TRBD1
V: TRBV30
J: TRBJ1-5

CDR3: CASRSQLRGQGLCNEQFF
DNA: TGTGCAAGTCGCTCCCAGTTGAGAGGACAGGGATTGTGCAATGAGCAGTTCTTC
size: .
D: .
V: TRBV12-2
J: TRBJ2-1

CDR3: CASSDRGSSPLHF
DNA: TGTGCCAGCAGCGACAGGGGAAGTTCACCCCTCCACTTT
size: .
D: TRBD1
V: TRBV6-6
J: TRBJ1-6

CDR3: CASSLGIRQDYEQYF
DNA: TGCGCCAGCAGCTTGGGAATCCGACAAGACTACGAGCAGTACTTC
size: .
D: .
V: TRBV5-1
J: TRBJ2-7

CDR3: CASSQGDSGRGKTQYF
DNA: TGTGCCAGCAGCCAAGGAGATAGCGGGAGAGGAAAGACCCAGTACTTC
size: once
D: TRBD2
V: TRBV4-2
J: TRBJ2-5

CDR3: CASSFFEDSEAFF
DNA: TGTGCCAGCAGCTTCTTTGAGGACAGCGAAGCTTTCTTT
size: .
D: .
V: TRBV7-9
J: TRBJ1-1

CDR3: CASSLSGRRSYNEQFF
DNA: TGTGCCAGCAGCCTGAGCGGGAGACGATCCTACAATGAGCAGTTCTTC
size: .
D: TRBD2
V: TRBV14
J: TRBJ2-1

CDR3: CAWSGSSGGYTDTQYF
DNA: TGTGCCTGGAGTGGAAGCTCGGGGGGGTACACAGATACGCAGTATTTT
size: .
D: TRBD2
V: TRBV30
J: TRBJ2-3

CDR3: CASSLGGRSTETQYF
DNA: TGTGCCAGCAGCTTGGGGGGGCGAAGCACGGAGACCCAGTACTTC
size: .
D: .
V: TRBV7-9
J: TRBJ2-5

CDR3: CASSFGLNEKLFF
DNA: TGTGCCAGCAGCTTTGGCCTGAATGAAAAACTGTTTTTT
size: .
D: .
V: TRBV5-6
J: TRBJ1-4

CDR3: CASSLSAGRKGTYEQYF
DNA: TGTGCCAGCAGCTTATCGGCAGGGAGGAAGGGCACCTACGAGCAGTACTTC
size: .
D: .
V: TRBV11-2
J: TRBJ2-7

CDR3: CASTATELNTEAFF
DNA: TGTGCCAGCACTGCGACGGAGCTGAACACTGAAGCTTTCTTT
size: .
D: .
V: TRBV2
J: TRBJ1-1

CDR3: CASRDRAGVSPNTGELFF
DNA: TGTGCCAGCAGGGACAGGGCGGGTGTGAGCCCGAACACCGGGGAGCTGTTTTTT
size: .
D: TRBD1
V: TRBV7-9
J: TRBJ2-2

CDR3: CASSPSEVSNQPQHF
DNA: TGCGCCAGCAGCCCCTCAGAGGTCAGCAATCAGCCCCAGCATTTT
size: .
D: .
V: TRBV4-1
J: TRBJ1-5

CDR3: CASSPGLAGARTYEQYF
DNA: TGTGCCAGCTCACCAGGGCTAGCGGGAGCCCGAACCTACGAGCAGTACTTC
size: .
D: TRBD2
V: TRBV18
J: TRBJ2-7

CDR3: CASSLRTAFNVLTF
DNA: TGTGCCAGCAGTTTGAGGACAGCCTTCAACGTCCTGACTTTC
size: .
D: .
V: TRBV27
J: TRBJ2-6

CDR3: CASRPVFLRESKNIQYF
DNA: TGCGCCAGCAGACCGGTCTTTCTCCGGGAAAGCAAAAACATTCAGTACTTC
size: once
D: .
V: TRBV5-1
J: TRBJ2-4

CDR3: CASSFSPGTAFNEQFF
DNA: TGCGCCAGCAGCTTTTCTCCGGGGACAGCCTTTAATGAGCAGTTCTTC
size: .
D: TRBD1
V: TRBV5-1
J: TRBJ2-1

CDR3: CSVEGQGIHEQYF
DNA: TGCAGCGTTGAAGGACAGGGTATCCACGAGCAGTACTTC
size: .
D: TRBD1
V: TRBV29-1
J: TRBJ2-7

CDR3: CASSYRGVETQYF
DNA: TGTGCCAGCAGTTACCGGGGGGTAGAGACCCAGTACTTC
size: .
D: TRBD2
V: TRBV6-6
J: TRBJ2-5

CDR3: CASSDRLEYGYTF
DNA: TGTGCCAGCAGCGACAGGTTAGAGTATGGCTACACCTTC
size: .
D: .
V: TRBV11-3
J: TRBJ1-2

CDR3: CASSGGASGYF
DNA: TGTGCCAGCAGTGGTGGGGCTAGCGGCTACTTC
size: .
D: TRBD2
V: TRBV2
J: TRBJ2-7

CDR3: CASSDFGLAGSYEQYF
DNA: TGCGCCAGCAGTGACTTCGGACTAGCGGGATCCTACGAGCAGTACTTC
size: .
D: TRBD2
V: TRBV10-1
J: TRBJ2-7

CDR3: CSVVQGSYNEQFF
DNA: TGCAGCGTTGTGCAGGGGTCCTACAATGAGCAGTTCTTC
size: .
D: .
V: TRBV29-1
J: TRBJ2-1

CDR3: CASSPRTSGEYNEQFF
DNA: TGTGCCAGCAGCCCTCGGACTAGCGGGGAGTACAATGAGCAGTTCTTC
size: .
D: TRBD2
V: TRBV4-2
J: TRBJ2-1

CDR3: CASSLVGRQNTEAFF
DNA: TGCGCCAGCAGCTTGGTTGGCAGGCAGAACACTGAAGCTTTCTTT
size: .
D: .
V: TRBV5-1
J: TRBJ1-1

CDR3: CASITGNSYNEQFF
DNA: TGTGCCAGCATTACAGGTAACTCCTACAATGAGCAGTTCTTC
size: once
D: .
V: TRBV6-1
J: TRBJ2-1

CDR3: CASSPPGTGGTCTF
DNA: TGCGCCAGCAGTCCCCCCGGGACAGGGGGCACTTGCACCTTC
size: .
D: TRBD1
V: TRBV4-1
J: TRBJ1-2

CDR3: CATSRDLTRGPNQPQHF
DNA: TGTGCCACCAGCAGAGATCTTACCAGGGGCCCAAATCAGCCCCAGCATTTT
size: .
D: .
V: TRBV15
J: TRBJ1-5

CDR3: CASSWTGRGEQYF
DNA: TGTGCCAGCAGCTGGACCGGGCGCGGGGAGCAGTACTTC
size: .
D: .
V: TRBV11-1
J: TRBJ2-7

CDR3: CASSELRTDTQYF
DNA: TGCGCCAGCAGTGAACTTCGCACAGATACGCAGTATTTT
size: .
D: .
V: TRBV10-1
J: TRBJ2-3

CDR3: CASSRDRDTQYF
DNA: TGTGCCAGCAGCAGGGACAGGGATACGCAGTATTTT
size: .
D: TRBD1
V: TRBV27
J: TRBJ2-3

CDR3: CASTRRGSGTGELFF
DNA: TGCGCCAGCACCCGACGAGGGAGCGGCACCGGGGAGCTGTTTTTT
size: .
D: .
V: TRBV5-1
J: TRBJ2-2